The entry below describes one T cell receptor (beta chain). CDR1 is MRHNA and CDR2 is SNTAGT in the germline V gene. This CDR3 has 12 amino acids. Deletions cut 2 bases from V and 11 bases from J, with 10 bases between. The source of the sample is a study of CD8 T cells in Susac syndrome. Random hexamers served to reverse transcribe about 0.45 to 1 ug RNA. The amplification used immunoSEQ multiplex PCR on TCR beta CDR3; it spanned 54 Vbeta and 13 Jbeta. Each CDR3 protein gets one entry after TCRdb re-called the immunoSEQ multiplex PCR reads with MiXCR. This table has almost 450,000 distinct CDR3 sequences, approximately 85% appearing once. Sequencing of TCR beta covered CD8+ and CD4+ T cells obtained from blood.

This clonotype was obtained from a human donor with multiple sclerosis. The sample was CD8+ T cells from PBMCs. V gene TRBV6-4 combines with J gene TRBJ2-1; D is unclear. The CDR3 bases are TGTGCCAGCAGTGACCCGGCCGGAAAGCAGTTCTTC. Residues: CASSDPAGKQFF.